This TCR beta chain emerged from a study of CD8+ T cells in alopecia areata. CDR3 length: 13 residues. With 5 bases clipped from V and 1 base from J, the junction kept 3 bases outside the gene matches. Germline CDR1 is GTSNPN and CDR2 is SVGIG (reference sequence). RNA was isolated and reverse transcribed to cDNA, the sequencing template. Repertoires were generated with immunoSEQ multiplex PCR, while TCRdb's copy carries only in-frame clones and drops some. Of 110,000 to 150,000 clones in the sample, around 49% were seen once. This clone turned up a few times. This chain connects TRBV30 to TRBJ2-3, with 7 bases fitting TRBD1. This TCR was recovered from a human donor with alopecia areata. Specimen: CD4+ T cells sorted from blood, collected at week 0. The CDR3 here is CAWDRAGTDTQYF. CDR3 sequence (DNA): TGTGCCTGGGACAGGGCAGGCACAGATACGCAGTATTTT. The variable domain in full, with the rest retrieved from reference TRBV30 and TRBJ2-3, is SQTIHQWPATLVQPVGSPLSLECTVEGTSNPNLYWYRQAAGRGLQLLFYSVGIGQISSEVPQNLSASRPQDRQFILSSKKLLLSDSGFYLCAWDRAGTDTQYFGPGTRLTVL.